The T cell receptor (beta chain) under discussion was sequenced for a study of T cell responses to AZD1222 COVID-19 vaccine. Study outcomes and limitations: CD4 TCRs linked to vaccination spanned spike, dominating at 160-218 and 743-854. Of spike-specific TCRs, nearly half reportedly target regions left unmutated in variants. An increase in Spike-specific TCR breadth and depth was observed after two AZD1222 doses.

V shed 4 bases, J shed 1 base, and the junction held 9 bases outside the gene matches. CDR3 length: 16 amino acids. Germline V gene data show CDR1 as MNHNS and CDR2 as SASEGT. Produced via immunoSEQ multiplex PCR; TCRdb's table is partial and in-frame only. Among some 65,000 clones, 60% to 85% were seen once, and the ten largest hold roughly 21%. As for this clone: Its antigen remains unknown.

The chain employs TRBV6-1 and TRBJ1-1, with 7 nucleotides matching TRBD1. The receptor comes from an adult in good health. This material consisted of peripheral blood, taken on day 0 of MenACWY control vaccination. CDR3 region: CASSAFSGGQNTEAFF. The CDR3 DNA reads as TGTGCCAGCAGTGCGTTTTCAGGGGGACAGAACACTGAAGCTTTCTTT.